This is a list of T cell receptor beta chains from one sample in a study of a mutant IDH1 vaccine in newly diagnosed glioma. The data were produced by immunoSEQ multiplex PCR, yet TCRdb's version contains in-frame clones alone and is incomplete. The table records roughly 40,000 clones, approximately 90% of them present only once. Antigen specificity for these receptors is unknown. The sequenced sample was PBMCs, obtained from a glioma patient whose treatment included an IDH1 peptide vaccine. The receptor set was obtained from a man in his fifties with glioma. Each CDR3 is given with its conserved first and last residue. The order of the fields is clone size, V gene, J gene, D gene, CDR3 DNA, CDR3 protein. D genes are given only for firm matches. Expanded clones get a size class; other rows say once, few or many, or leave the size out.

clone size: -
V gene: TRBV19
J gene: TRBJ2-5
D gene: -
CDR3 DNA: TGTGCCAGTAGTAATCAGAATCAAGAGACCCAGTACTTC
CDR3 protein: CASSNQNQETQYF

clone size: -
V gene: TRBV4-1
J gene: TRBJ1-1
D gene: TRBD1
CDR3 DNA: TGCGCCAGCAGCCAACCGCGGACAGGGGACAACACTGAAGCTTTCTTT
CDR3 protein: CASSQPRTGDNTEAFF

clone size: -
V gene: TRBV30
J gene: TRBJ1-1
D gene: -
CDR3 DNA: TGTGCCTTGGTGGAGATCATGAACACTGAAGCTTTCTTT
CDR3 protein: CALVEIMNTEAFF

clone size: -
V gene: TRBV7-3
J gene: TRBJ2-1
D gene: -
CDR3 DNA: TGTGCCAGCAGCTTAACAGGGAGCAATGAGCAGTTCTTC
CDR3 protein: CASSLTGSNEQFF

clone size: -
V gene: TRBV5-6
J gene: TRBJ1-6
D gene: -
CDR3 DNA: TGTGCCAGCAGCTTGTTAGATTCACCCCTCCACTTT
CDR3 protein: CASSLLDSPLHF

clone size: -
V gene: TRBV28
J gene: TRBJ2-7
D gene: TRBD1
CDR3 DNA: TGTGCCAGCAGTCCTCTATACACAGGGGGCTACGAGCAGTACTTC
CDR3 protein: CASSPLYTGGYEQYF

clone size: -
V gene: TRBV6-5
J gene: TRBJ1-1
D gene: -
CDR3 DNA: TGTGCCAGCAGTTACTCTATCATGGCGACTGAAGCTTTCTTT
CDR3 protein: CASSYSIMATEAFF

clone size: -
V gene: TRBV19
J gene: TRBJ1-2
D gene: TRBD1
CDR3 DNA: TGTGCCAGTAGTCCAGGGACAGCAAGCTATGGCTACACCTTC
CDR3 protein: CASSPGTASYGYTF

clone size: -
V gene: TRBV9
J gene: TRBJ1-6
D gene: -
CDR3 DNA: TGTGCCAGCAGCCCGGGGCATAATAATTCACCCCTCCACTTT
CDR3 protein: CASSPGHNNSPLHF

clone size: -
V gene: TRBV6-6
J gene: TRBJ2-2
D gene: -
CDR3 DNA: TGTGCCAGAAAACGGGAGACTATGAACACCGGGGAGCTGTTTTTT
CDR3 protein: CARKRETMNTGELFF

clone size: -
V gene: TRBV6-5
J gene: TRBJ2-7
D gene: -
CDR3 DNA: TGTGCCAGCAGTTACGGGGCGGGGATCGAGCAGTACTTC
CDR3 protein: CASSYGAGIEQYF

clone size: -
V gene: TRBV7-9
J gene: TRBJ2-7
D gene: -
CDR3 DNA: TGTGCCAGCAGCTTAGGAGGTCGAGCGACCTACGAGCAGTACTTC
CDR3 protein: CASSLGGRATYEQYF

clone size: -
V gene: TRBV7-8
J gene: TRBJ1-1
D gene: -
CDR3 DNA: TGTGCCAGCAGCGCCCCCAGGGACACTGAAGCTTTCTTT
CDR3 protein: CASSAPRDTEAFF

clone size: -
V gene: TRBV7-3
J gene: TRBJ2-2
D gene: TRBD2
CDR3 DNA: TGTGCCAGCAGCATGAGCGGGGGGCCTAACACCGGGGAGCTGTTTTTT
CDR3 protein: CASSMSGGPNTGELFF

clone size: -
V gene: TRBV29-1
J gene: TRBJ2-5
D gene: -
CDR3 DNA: TGCAGCGTTGGAATAGGCGAGACCCAGTACTTC
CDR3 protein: CSVGIGETQYF

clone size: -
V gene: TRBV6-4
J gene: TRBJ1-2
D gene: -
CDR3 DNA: TGTGCCAGCAGTGACACCGGGTCTGGCTACACCTTC
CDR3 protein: CASSDTGSGYTF

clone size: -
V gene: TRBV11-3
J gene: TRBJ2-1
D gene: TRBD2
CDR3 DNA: TGTGCCAGCAGCCCAAGACTAGCGGTCAATGAGCAGTTCTTC
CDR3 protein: CASSPRLAVNEQFF

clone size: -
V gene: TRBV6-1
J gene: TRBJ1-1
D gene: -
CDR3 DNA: TGTGCCAGCGGCCCTGAAGCTTTCTTT
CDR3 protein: CASGPEAFF

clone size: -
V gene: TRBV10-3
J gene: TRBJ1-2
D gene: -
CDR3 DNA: TGTGCCATCAGTGCGGACACCGTGAAGGATCTTAACTATGGCTACACCTTC
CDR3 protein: CAISADTVKDLNYGYTF

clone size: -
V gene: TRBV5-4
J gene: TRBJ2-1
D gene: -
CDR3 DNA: TGTGCCAGCAGCCGACAGACCTACAATGAGCAGTTCTTC
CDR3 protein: CASSRQTYNEQFF

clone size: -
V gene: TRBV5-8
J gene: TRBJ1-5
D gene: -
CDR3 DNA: TGTGCCAGCAGCAATGGCGTGGTAGCGAATCAGCCCCAGCATTTT
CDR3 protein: CASSNGVVANQPQHF

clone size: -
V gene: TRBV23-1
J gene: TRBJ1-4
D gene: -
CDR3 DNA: TGCGCCAGCAGTCTCCCCGTGGGACACCCACCCCTAACTAATGAAAAACTGTTTTTT
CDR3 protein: CASSLPVGHPPLTNEKLFF

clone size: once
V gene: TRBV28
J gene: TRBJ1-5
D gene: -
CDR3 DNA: TGTGCCAGTAGTTTCTTCTTGGGTCAGCCCCAGCATTTT
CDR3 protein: CASSFFLGQPQHF

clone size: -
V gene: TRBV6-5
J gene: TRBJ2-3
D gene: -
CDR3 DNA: TGTGCCAGCAGTTTATCTGGGACCACAGATACGCAGTATTTT
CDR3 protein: CASSLSGTTDTQYF

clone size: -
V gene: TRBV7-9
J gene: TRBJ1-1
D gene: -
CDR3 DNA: TGTGCCAGCAGCCATTCAAGTTTGAACACTGAAGCTTTCTTT
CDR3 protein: CASSHSSLNTEAFF

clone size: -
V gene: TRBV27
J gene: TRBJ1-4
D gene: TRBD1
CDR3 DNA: TGTGCCAGCAGTGGGCAGGGGGGGGAAAAACTGTTTTTT
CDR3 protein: CASSGQGGEKLFF

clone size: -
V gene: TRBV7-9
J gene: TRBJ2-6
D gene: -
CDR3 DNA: TGTGCCAGCAGCCCAAGGACAGAAACTGGGGCCAACGTCCTGACTTTC
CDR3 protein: CASSPRTETGANVLTF

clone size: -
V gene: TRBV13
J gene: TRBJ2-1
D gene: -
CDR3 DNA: TGTGCCAGCGCAGCGGAGGCTCTCTACAATGAGCAGTTCTTC
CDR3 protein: CASAAEALYNEQFF

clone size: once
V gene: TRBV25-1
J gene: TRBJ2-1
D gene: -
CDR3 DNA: TGTGCCAGCAGGAAGGGGGACTACAATGAGCAGTTCTTC
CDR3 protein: CASRKGDYNEQFF

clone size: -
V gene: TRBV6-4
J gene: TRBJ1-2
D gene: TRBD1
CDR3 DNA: TGTGCCAGCAGTGACTCAACTAGGACAGGGGACTATGGCTACACCTTC
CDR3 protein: CASSDSTRTGDYGYTF

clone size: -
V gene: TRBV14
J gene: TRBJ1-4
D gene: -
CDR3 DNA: TGTGCCAGCAGCCCGCGATTACAGGGCGGGCTGTTTTTT
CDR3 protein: CASSPRLQGGLFF

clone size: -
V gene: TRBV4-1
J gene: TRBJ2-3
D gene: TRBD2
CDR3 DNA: TGCGCCAGCAGCCAAGATACGGTAGCGGGAGTTACAGATACGCAGTATTTT
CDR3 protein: CASSQDTVAGVTDTQYF

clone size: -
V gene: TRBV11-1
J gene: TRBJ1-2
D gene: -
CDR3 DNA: TGTGCCAGCAGCCTATACCCGGGACGGAACTATGGCTACACCTTC
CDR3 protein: CASSLYPGRNYGYTF

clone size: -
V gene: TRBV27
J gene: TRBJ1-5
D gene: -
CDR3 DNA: TGTGCCAGCAGCCCACAACAGGGAACTTACAATCAGCCCCAGCATTTT
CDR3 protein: CASSPQQGTYNQPQHF

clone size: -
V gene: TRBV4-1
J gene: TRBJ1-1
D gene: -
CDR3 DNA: TGCGCCAGCAGCCAAGAAGGGGGTGAGACTGAAGCTTTCTTT
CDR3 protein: CASSQEGGETEAFF

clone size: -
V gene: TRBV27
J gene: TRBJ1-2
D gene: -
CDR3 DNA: TGTGCCAGCAGTTTCGGGACATCCGGTGGCTACACCTTC
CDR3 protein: CASSFGTSGGYTF

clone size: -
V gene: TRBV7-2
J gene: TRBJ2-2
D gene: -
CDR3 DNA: TGTGCCAGCAGCTCGGACTCATATTTAACCGGGGAGCTGTTTTTT
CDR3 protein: CASSSDSYLTGELFF